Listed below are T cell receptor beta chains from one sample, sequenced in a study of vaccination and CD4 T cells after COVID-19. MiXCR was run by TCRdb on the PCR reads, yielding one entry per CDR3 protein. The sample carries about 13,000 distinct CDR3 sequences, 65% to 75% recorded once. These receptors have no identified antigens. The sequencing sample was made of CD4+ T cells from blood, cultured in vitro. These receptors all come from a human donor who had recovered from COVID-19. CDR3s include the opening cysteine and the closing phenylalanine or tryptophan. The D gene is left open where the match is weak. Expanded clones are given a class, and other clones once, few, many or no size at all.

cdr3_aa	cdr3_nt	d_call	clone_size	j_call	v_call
CSANGLAEETQYF	TGCAGTGCGAATGGACTAGCGGAAGAGACCCAGTACTTC	TRBD2	NA	TRBJ2-5	TRBV20-1
CASSLGTNTEAFF	TGTGCCAGCAGCTTAGGGACCAACACTGAAGCTTTCTTT	NA	NA	TRBJ1-1	TRBV7-9
CASSHTGYGNTIYF	TGTGCCAGCAGCCATACAGGGTATGGAAACACCATATATTTT	NA	NA	TRBJ1-3	TRBV7-2
CASSSFTDTQYF	TGTGCCAGCAGCTCTTTCACAGATACGCAGTATTTT	NA	few	TRBJ2-3	TRBV7-2
CASSRGDRIPHPYEQYF	TGTGCCAGCAGCCGGGGGGACCGTATTCCTCATCCCTACGAGCAGTACTTC	TRBD2	NA	TRBJ2-7	TRBV11-2
CASSSAGGSYNSPLHF	TGTGCCAGCAGTTCAGCAGGGGGCTCATATAATTCACCCCTCCACTTT	TRBD1	few	TRBJ1-6	TRBV28
CASIGWRDEKLFF	TGTGCCAGCATAGGATGGCGGGATGAAAAACTGTTTTTT	NA	NA	TRBJ1-4	TRBV6-1
CSALSGTGVSNTEAFF	TGCAGTGCTCTATCCGGGACAGGGGTTTCGAACACTGAAGCTTTCTTT	TRBD1	few	TRBJ1-1	TRBV20-1
CASSPRLAATGELFF	TGTGCCAGCAGCCCCCGACTAGCGGCCACCGGGGAGCTGTTTTTT	TRBD2	once	TRBJ2-2	TRBV7-2
CASKRAGRDETQYF	TGTGCCAGTAAGAGAGCGGGAAGGGACGAGACCCAGTACTTC	TRBD2	few	TRBJ2-5	TRBV19
CASSLGRANTEAFF	TGTGCCAGCAGCTTGGGCAGGGCGAACACTGAAGCTTTCTTT	NA	once	TRBJ1-1	TRBV7-2
CSARDFATNSYEQYF	TGCAGTGCTAGAGATTTCGCGACTAACTCCTACGAGCAGTACTTC	NA	NA	TRBJ2-7	TRBV20-1
CASSTMSNQPQHF	TGTGCCAGTAGTACCATGAGCAATCAGCCCCAGCATTTT	NA	NA	TRBJ1-5	TRBV19
CASRKAGGPEETQYF	TGTGCCAGCAGGAAAGCGGGAGGGCCCGAGGAGACCCAGTACTTC	TRBD2	NA	TRBJ2-5	TRBV6-2/TRBV6-3
CSARGSQPQHF	TGCAGTGCTAGAGGCTCACAGCCCCAGCATTTT	NA	NA	TRBJ1-5	TRBV20-1
CASSGDSSNQPQHF	TGTGCCAGCAGCGGGGACAGCTCTAATCAGCCCCAGCATTTT	TRBD1	NA	TRBJ1-5	TRBV2
CASSRYLLPQSRTGSREQYF	TGTGCCAGCAGCCGTTACCTACTCCCCCAATCCAGGACAGGGTCGCGTGAGCAGTACTTC	TRBD1	NA	TRBJ2-7	TRBV7-6
CASSPGSGAGDRKLFF	TGTGCCAGCAGCCCCGGGAGTGGGGCAGGGGACAGGAAACTGTTTTTT	TRBD1	NA	TRBJ1-4	TRBV7-9
CASSLDREVEAFF	TGTGCCAGCAGTTTGGACAGGGAGGTTGAAGCTTTCTTT	TRBD1	NA	TRBJ1-1	TRBV12-3/TRBV12-4
CASSLTRVRSDTQYF	TGTGCCAGCAGCCTTACGAGGGTTAGGTCAGATACGCAGTATTTT	NA	few	TRBJ2-3	TRBV7-8
CASSQGFRDRVFAGELFF	TGCGCCAGCAGCCAAGGATTCCGGGACAGGGTTTTTGCCGGGGAGCTGTTTTTT	TRBD1	NA	TRBJ2-2	TRBV4-3
CASSPQGTGTQYF	TGTGCCAGCAGCCCTCAGGGGACAGGGACCCAGTACTTC	TRBD1	NA	TRBJ2-5	TRBV5-6
CASSVVSSTDTQYF	TGTGCCAGCAGCGTAGTGAGTAGCACAGATACGCAGTATTTT	NA	NA	TRBJ2-3	TRBV9
CSARDRASGTLTDTQYF	TGCAGTGCTAGAGATCGGGCTAGCGGGACACTCACAGATACGCAGTATTTT	TRBD2	NA	TRBJ2-3	TRBV20-1
CASSLTTLRDSTYEQYF	TGTGCCAGCAGTTTAACCACCCTCCGGGACAGCACTTACGAGCAGTACTTC	TRBD1	NA	TRBJ2-7	TRBV28
CASSPLTGTSVSYEQYF	TGTGCCAGCAGCCCCCTGACCGGGACTAGCGTTTCCTACGAGCAGTACTTC	TRBD2	NA	TRBJ2-7	TRBV14
CATSSLRYNYGYTF	TGTGCCACCAGCAGCCTCCGTTACAACTATGGCTACACCTTC	NA	few	TRBJ1-2	TRBV15
CSAREGFYLNQPQHF	TGCAGTGCTAGAGAGGGGTTCTACCTCAATCAGCCCCAGCATTTT	NA	NA	TRBJ1-5	TRBV20-1
CASSPGGTPIREQFF	TGTGCCAGCAGCCCCGGAGGGACACCCATCCGGGAGCAGTTCTTC	NA	once	TRBJ2-1	TRBV6-1
CASSQGLAGVSNEQFF	TGTGCCAGCAGCCAGGGACTAGCGGGAGTATCCAATGAGCAGTTCTTC	TRBD2	NA	TRBJ2-1	TRBV5-6
CASRAGPLNTEAFF	TGTGCCAGTAGAGCGGGACCGCTGAACACTGAAGCTTTCTTT	NA	NA	TRBJ1-1	TRBV6-2/TRBV6-3
CASNGQFSSPLHF	TGTGCCAGCAACGGACAGTTTAGTTCACCCCTCCACTTT	NA	NA	TRBJ1-6	TRBV6-1
CSAREEGYRELFF	TGCAGTGCTAGAGAAGAGGGGTATCGGGAGCTGTTTTTT	NA	NA	TRBJ2-2	TRBV20-1
CASSPEQGAYEQYF	TGTGCCAGCAGTCCCGAACAGGGGGCCTACGAGCAGTACTTC	TRBD1	NA	TRBJ2-7	TRBV2
CSARIPANTGELFF	TGCAGTGCTAGAATTCCGGCGAACACCGGGGAGCTGTTTTTT	NA	NA	TRBJ2-2	TRBV20-1
CSYYMNTEAFF	TGCAGTTACTACATGAACACTGAAGCTTTCTTT	NA	once	TRBJ1-1	TRBV20-1
CASSLGSSYNSPLHF	TGCGCCAGCAGCCTAGGCAGCTCCTATAATTCACCCCTCCACTTT	NA	NA	TRBJ1-6	TRBV4-3
CATSRFRDSNQPQHF	TGTGCCACCAGCAGATTCCGGGACTCCAATCAGCCCCAGCATTTT	NA	NA	TRBJ1-5	TRBV15
CSARDGRVGAINSPLHF	TGCAGTGCTAGAGATGGGAGGGTTGGGGCGATTAATTCACCCCTCCACTTT	NA	NA	TRBJ1-6	TRBV20-1
CASTSTGGASEQYF	TGTGCCAGTACTTCGACAGGGGGCGCAAGCGAGCAGTACTTC	TRBD1	NA	TRBJ2-7	TRBV19
CATRPGRRSGYTF	TGTGCCACCAGACCAGGACGGAGGTCCGGCTACACCTTC	NA	NA	TRBJ1-2	TRBV6-1
CASSESQGSGANVLTF	TGTGCCAGCAGTGAATCTCAGGGTTCTGGGGCCAACGTCCTGACTTTC	NA	NA	TRBJ2-6	TRBV6-1
CSARERRGYGNTIYF	TGCAGTGCTAGAGAGAGGCGGGGGTATGGAAACACCATATATTTT	NA	NA	TRBJ1-3	TRBV20-1
CASRKQPLAGGPAKTQYF	TGTGCCAGCAGGAAACAACCTTTAGCGGGAGGGCCTGCGAAGACCCAGTACTTC	TRBD2	NA	TRBJ2-5	TRBV2
CASSGSTGGNYVYTF	TGCGCCAGCAGCGGAAGCACAGGGGGTAACTATGTCTACACCTTC	TRBD1	once	TRBJ1-2	TRBV5-1
CASSLGGLAGGRETQYF	TGTGCCAGCAGCTTAGGAGGGCTAGCGGGAGGTAGGGAGACCCAGTACTTC	TRBD2	NA	TRBJ2-5	TRBV7-2
CASSEGAAQREGYEQYF	TGTGCCAGCAGTGAAGGGGCGGCGCAACGGGAGGGTTACGAGCAGTACTTC	TRBD2	NA	TRBJ2-7	TRBV27
CASSFFGTGANSPLHF	TGTGCCAGCAGCTTTTTCGGGACAGGGGCGAATTCACCCCTCCACTTT	TRBD1	once	TRBJ1-6	TRBV7-2
CASSRTKISAQGAGSPLHF	TGTGCCAGCAGTCGTACGAAGATCTCCGCGCAGGGGGCTGGTTCACCCCTCCACTTT	TRBD1	medium-sized	TRBJ1-6	TRBV7-2
CSAQRRASGTDTQYF	TGCAGTGCACAACGCAGGGCTAGCGGGACAGATACGCAGTATTTT	TRBD2	NA	TRBJ2-3	TRBV20-1
CASSKRTGANSPLHF	TGTGCCAGCAGTAAAAGGACAGGGGCGAATTCACCCCTCCACTTT	TRBD1	NA	TRBJ1-6	TRBV6-1
CASSLRAGSGNQPQHF	TGTGCCAGCAGCTTAAGGGCAGGGAGTGGCAATCAGCCCCAGCATTTT	NA	few	TRBJ1-5	TRBV7-6
CASSKQGALRQPQHF	TGTGCCAGCAGTAAACAGGGGGCTTTACGTCAGCCCCAGCATTTT	TRBD1	NA	TRBJ1-5	TRBV6-1
CASMGLSTEAFF	TGTGCCAGCATGGGACTATCCACTGAAGCTTTCTTT	NA	once	TRBJ1-1	TRBV7-2
CASSRGGRGETQYF	TGCGCCAGCAGTCGGGGCGGGAGAGGGGAGACCCAGTACTTC	TRBD2	NA	TRBJ2-5	TRBV5-1
CASSEDIRGNYGYTF	TGTGCCAGCAGTGAGGATATCAGGGGTAACTATGGCTACACCTTC	NA	NA	TRBJ1-2	TRBV25-1